This entry lists 9 T cell receptor beta chains sequenced from one sample in a study of Graves' ophthalmopathy and Graves' hyperthyroidism. RNA served as the template for amplifying TCR beta CDR3 regions. The library came from an HTBI-primed first-round RT-PCR and a second-round multiplex PCR. TCRdb called the multiplex PCR reads again in MiXCR, with one record for every CDR3 protein. The sample holds about 600,000 distinct CDR3 sequences; 35% to 40% are singletons and the top ten take about 4.6%. The sample consisted of peripheral blood or thyroid tissue (not recorded which). The receptors shown here come from an adult man with Graves' hyperthyroidism.

This clonotype was recorded many times. The chain has TRBV29-1 and TRBJ1-1; 8 bases agree with TRBD1. The junction had 9 bases not matched to a gene; V was cut back by 7 bases and J by 5 bases. The CDR3 has 13 residues. The V gene's germline CDR1 is SQVTM and CDR2 ANQGSEA. CDR3 loop: CSGRQQGGTEAFF. The DNA of the CDR3 is TGCAGCGGTAGACAACAGGGGGGGACTGAAGCTTTCTTT.

This clonotype occurred a few times. The rearrangement links TRBV2 to TRBJ1-4; D is ambiguous. This CDR3 region has 15 residues. Trimming removed 6 bases at V and 8 bases at J, with 19 bases between. Germline V gives CDR1 SNHLY, CDR2 FYNNEI. The CDR3 DNA follows: TGTGCCAGCAGCCCCTATGCAGGAAAGGAGGAAAAACTGTTTTTT. It translates to CASSPYAGKEEKLFF.

This clonotype was seen many times. This chain connects TRBV7-9 to TRBJ2-7; D is tentatively TRBD1 or TRBD2 (5 bases each). The V gene lost 3 bases and the J gene lost 2 bases, with 11 bases spanning the gap. This CDR3 comprises 14 residues. Germline V gives CDR1 SEHNR, CDR2 FQNEAQ (reference sequence). The CDR3 loop is CASSFRDRAYEQYF. CDR3 DNA sequence: TGTGCCAGCAGCTTCCGGGACCGCGCCTACGAGCAGTACTTC.

CDR3 residues: CATSDDGTGGYTF. In DNA, the CDR3 is TGTGCCACCAGTGATGACGGGACAGGTGGCTACACCTTC. This chain connects TRBV24-1 to TRBJ1-2; 8 bases fit TRBD1. V lost 3 bases and J lost 7; bases outside the gene matches: 3. CDR3 size: 13 residues. Germline assignment: CDR1 KGHDR and CDR2 SFDVKD.

This chain connects TRBV29-1 to TRBJ2-5; D not certain. This CDR3 is 14 amino acids long. Germline lookup yields CDR1 SQVTM and CDR2 ANQGSEA. Trimming shortened V by 3 bases and J by 5 bases, and 16 bases separated the two germline ends. CDR3 sequence (DNA): TGCAGCGTTGATGGTGGGTCGGGCATCGAGACCCAGTACTTC. It yields the protein CSVDGGSGIETQYF.

This clonotype has just a few counts. The chain joins TRBV5-1 to TRBJ2-7; a possible D gene is TRBD1 (6 bases). The CDR3 is 15 amino acids. Trimming pared 1 base from V and 5 bases from J, leaving 16 bases between. In germline, CDR1 is SGHRS, CDR2 YFSETQ. CDR3 sequence: CASSLSLQGSDEQYF. CDR3 nucleotides: TGCGCCAGCAGCTTGTCCCTACAGGGTTCCGACGAGCAGTACTTC.

This clonotype was observed many times. The gene calls are TRBV5-1 and TRBJ2-2; 7 bases agree with TRBD1. The trim removed 4 bases at V and 2 bases at J, leaving 5 bases unmatched. Germline lookup yields CDR1 SGHRS and CDR2 YFSETQ. The CDR3 is made up of 15 amino acids. In nucleotides, the CDR3 is TGCGCCAGCAGCCATGACAGGGTCAACACCGGGGAGCTGTTTTTT. Translating it yields CASSHDRVNTGELFF.

This clonotype has ten or more counts. J is TRBJ1-6 and V is TRBV25-1; D not certain. CDR3 length: 14 amino acids. The germline gives CDR1 MGHDK, CDR2 SYGVNS. Trimming shortened V by 6 bases and J by 5 bases, and 11 bases separated the two germline ends. The CDR3 loop reads CASRSDSNNSPLHF. DNA of the CDR3: TGTGCCAGCAGATCGGATTCAAATAATTCACCCCTCCACTTT. Combining the CDR3 with reference TRBV25-1 and TRBJ1-6 gives the whole variable domain EADIYQTPRYLVIGTGKKITLECSQTMGHDKMYWYQQDPGMELHLIHYSYGVNSTEKGDLSSESTVSRIRTEHFPLTLESARPSHTSQYLCASRSDSNNSPLHFGNGTRLTVT.

This clonotype appeared many times. V is TRBV20-1 and J is TRBJ2-2; D possibly uses TRBD1 or TRBD2 (5 bases each). Deletions cut 3 bases from V and 4 bases from J, with 12 bases between. This CDR3 comprises 14 residues. In germline, CDR1 is DFQATT, CDR2 SNEGSKA (reference sequence). The CDR3 nucleotides read TGCAGTGCTAGCAGAGGGGACGGCACCGGGGAGCTGTTTTTT. Residues: CSASRGDGTGELFF.